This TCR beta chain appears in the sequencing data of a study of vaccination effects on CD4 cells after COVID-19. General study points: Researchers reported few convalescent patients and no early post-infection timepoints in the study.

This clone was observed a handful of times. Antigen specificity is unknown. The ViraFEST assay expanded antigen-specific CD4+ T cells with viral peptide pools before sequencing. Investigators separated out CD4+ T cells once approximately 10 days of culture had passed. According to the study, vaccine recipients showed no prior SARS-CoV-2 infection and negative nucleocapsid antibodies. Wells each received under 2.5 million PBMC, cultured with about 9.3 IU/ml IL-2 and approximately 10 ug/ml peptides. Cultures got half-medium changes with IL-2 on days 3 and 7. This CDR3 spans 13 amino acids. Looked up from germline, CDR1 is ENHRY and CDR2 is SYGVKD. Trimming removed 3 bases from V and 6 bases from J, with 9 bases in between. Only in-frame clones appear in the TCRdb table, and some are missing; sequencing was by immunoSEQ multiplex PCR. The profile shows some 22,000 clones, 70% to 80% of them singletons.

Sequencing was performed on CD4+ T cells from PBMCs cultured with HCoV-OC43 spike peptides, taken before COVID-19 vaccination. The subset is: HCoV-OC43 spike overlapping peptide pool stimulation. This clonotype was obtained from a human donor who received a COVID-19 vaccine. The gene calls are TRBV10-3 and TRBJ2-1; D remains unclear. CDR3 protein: CAISEEPINEQFF. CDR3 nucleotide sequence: TGTGCCATCAGTGAAGAGCCCATCAATGAGCAGTTCTTC.